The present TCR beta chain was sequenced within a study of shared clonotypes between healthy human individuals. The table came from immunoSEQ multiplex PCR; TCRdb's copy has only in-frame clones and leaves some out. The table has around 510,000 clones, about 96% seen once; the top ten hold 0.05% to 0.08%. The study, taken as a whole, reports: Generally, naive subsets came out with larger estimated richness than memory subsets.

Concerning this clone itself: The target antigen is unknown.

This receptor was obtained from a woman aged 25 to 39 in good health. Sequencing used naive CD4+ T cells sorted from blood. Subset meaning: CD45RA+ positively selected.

The CDR3 here is CASSVGVGDTEAFF. The DNA for the CDR3 is TGTGCCAGCAGCGTAGGGGTGGGGGACACTGAAGCTTTCTTT. This chain joins TRBV9 and TRBJ1-1; possibly TRBD1 for D (5 bases). The V end was cut by 0 bases, the J end by 3 bases, with 9 bases between. The CDR3 totals 14 residues. Per the germline V gene, CDR1 is SGDLS and CDR2 is YYNGEE.